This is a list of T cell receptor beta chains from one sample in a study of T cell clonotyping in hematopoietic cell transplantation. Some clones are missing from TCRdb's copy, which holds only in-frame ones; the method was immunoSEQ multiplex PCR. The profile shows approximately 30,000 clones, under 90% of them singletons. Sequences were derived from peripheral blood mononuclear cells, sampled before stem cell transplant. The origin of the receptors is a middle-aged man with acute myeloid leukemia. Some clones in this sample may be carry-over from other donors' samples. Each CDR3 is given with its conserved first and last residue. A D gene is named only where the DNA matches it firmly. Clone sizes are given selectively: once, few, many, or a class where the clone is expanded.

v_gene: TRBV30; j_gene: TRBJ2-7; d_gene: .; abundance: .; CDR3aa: CAWSGVFNYEQYF; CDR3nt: TGTGCCTGGAGTGGAGTGTTTAACTACGAGCAGTACTTC
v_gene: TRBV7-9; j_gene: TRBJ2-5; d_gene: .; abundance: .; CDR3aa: CASSLASRGQETQYF; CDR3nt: TGTGCCAGCAGCTTAGCGTCCAGGGGACAAGAGACCCAGTACTTC
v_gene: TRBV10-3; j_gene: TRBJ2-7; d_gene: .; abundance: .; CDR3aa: CAISDSGAAYEQYF; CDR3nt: TGTGCCATCAGTGACTCAGGGGCTGCGTACGAGCAGTACTTC
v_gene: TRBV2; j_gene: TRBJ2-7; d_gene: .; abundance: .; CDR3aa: CASSGSGFHEQYF; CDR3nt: TGTGCCAGCAGTGGGTCAGGGTTCCACGAGCAGTACTTC
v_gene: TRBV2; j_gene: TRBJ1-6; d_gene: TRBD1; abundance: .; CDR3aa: CASSDGTGRYSPLHF; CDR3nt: TGTGCCAGCAGTGACGGGACAGGGCGATATTCACCCCTCCACTTT
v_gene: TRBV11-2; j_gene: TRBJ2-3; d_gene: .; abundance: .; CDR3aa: CASSTDRTDTQYF; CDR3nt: TGTGCCAGCAGCACGGACCGCACAGATACGCAGTATTTT
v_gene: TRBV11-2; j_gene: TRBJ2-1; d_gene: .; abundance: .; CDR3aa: CASSLVKWGGRNEQFF; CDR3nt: TGTGCCAGCAGCTTAGTGAAGTGGGGGGGCCGGAATGAGCAGTTCTTC
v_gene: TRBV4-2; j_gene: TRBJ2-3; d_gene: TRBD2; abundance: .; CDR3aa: CASSQDNRAGGPRTDTQYF; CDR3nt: TGTGCCAGCAGCCAAGATAATAGGGCGGGGGGGCCACGCACAGATACGCAGTATTTT
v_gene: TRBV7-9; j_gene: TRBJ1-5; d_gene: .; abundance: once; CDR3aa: CASSNGRKGGNQPQHF; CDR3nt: TGTGCCAGCAGCAATGGTCGTAAGGGGGGAAATCAGCCCCAGCATTTT
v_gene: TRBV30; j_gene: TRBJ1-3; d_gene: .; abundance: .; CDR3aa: CAWSVSGGGNTIYF; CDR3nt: TGTGCCTGGAGTGTATCGGGGGGCGGGAACACCATATATTTT
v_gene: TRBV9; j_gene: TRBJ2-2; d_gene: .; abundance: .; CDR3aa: CASSVDVDTGELFF; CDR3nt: TGTGCCAGCAGCGTAGATGTAGATACCGGGGAGCTGTTTTTT
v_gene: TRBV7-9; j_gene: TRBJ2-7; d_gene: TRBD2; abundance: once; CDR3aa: CASRPLAGDYEQYF; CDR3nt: TGTGCCAGCAGACCACTAGCGGGAGACTACGAGCAGTACTTC
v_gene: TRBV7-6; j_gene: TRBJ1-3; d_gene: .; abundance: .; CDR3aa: CASSDLMLASGNTIYF; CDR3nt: TGTGCCAGCAGCGATTTAATGTTGGCGTCTGGAAACACCATATATTTT
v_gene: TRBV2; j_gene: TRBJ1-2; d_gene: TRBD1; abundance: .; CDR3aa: CASWDRSYTF; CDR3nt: TGTGCCAGCTGGGACAGGAGCTACACCTTC
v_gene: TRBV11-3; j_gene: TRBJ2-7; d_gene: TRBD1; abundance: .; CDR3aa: CASSLGRLGTGAYEQYF; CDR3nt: TGTGCCAGCAGCTTAGGCCGGCTCGGGACAGGGGCCTACGAGCAGTACTTC
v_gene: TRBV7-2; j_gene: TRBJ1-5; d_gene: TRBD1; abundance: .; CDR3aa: CASSYGQAAAKPQHF; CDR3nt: TGTGCCAGCAGTTATGGACAGGCCGCCGCCAAGCCCCAGCATTTT
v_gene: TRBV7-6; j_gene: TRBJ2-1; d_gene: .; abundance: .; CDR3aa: CASSLAGGTYNEQFF; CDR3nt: TGTGCCAGCAGCTTGGCCGGCGGAACGTACAATGAGCAGTTCTTC
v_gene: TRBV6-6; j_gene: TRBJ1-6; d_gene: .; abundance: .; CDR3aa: CASSPAGGAPLHF; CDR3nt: TGTGCCAGCAGTCCCGCCGGGGGAGCACCCCTCCACTTT
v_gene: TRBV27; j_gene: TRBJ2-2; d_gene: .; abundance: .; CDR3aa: CASSLSVATNTGELFF; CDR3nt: TGTGCCAGCAGTTTGTCGGTGGCAACGAACACCGGGGAGCTGTTTTTT
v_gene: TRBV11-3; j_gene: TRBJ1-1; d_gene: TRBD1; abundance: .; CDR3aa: CASSVRQGLVGSTEAFF; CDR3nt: TGTGCCAGCAGCGTCCGACAGGGGCTGGTTGGTAGCACTGAAGCTTTCTTT
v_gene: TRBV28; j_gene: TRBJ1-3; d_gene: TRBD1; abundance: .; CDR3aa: CASSPGGYRNTIYF; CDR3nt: TGTGCCAGCAGTCCAGGGGGGTACAGAAACACCATATATTTT
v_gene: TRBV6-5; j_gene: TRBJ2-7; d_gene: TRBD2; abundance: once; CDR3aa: CASRRTSGGREQYF; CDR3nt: TGTGCCAGCAGGCGGACTAGCGGGGGGCGCGAGCAGTACTTC
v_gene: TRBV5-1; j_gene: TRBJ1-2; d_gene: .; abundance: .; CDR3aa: CASSLGGEGVYGYTF; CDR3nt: TGCGCCAGCAGCTTGGGAGGGGAAGGGGTCTATGGCTACACCTTC
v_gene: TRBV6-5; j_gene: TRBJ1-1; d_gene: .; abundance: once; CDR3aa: CASSRPPGAGTEAFF; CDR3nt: TGTGCCAGCAGTCGCCCCCCGGGGGCCGGGACTGAAGCTTTCTTT
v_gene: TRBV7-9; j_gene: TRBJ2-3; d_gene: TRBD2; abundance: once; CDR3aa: CASSPSSGRAVDTDTQYF; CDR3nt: TGTGCCAGCAGCCCCAGTAGCGGGAGGGCCGTCGACACAGATACGCAGTATTTT
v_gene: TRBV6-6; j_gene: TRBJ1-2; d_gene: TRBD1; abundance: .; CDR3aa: CASSTDRGRDYGYTF; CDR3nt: TGTGCCAGCAGCACCGACAGGGGGCGAGACTATGGCTACACCTTC
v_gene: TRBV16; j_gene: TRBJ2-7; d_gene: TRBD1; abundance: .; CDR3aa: CASSLSQGAKQYF; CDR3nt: TGTGCCAGCAGCCTATCACAGGGGGCTAAGCAGTACTTC
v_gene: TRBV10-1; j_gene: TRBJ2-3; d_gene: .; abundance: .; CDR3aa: CASTLAPEDTQYF; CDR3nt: TGCGCCAGTACACTGGCCCCAGAGGATACGCAGTATTTT
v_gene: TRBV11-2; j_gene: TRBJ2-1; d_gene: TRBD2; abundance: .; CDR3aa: CASSLGASGRYNEQFF; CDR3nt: TGTGCCAGCAGCTTAGGTGCTAGCGGGAGGTACAATGAGCAGTTCTTC
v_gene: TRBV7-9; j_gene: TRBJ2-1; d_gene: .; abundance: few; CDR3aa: CASSLGQGGYNEQFF; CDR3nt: TGTGCCAGCAGCTTAGGGCAGGGCGGCTACAATGAGCAGTTCTTC
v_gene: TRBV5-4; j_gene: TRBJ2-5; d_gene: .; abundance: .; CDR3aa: CASSQDNQETQYF; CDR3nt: TGTGCCAGCAGCCAGGACAACCAAGAGACCCAGTACTTC
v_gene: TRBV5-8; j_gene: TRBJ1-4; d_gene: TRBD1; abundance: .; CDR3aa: CASSPTGTGEEKLFF; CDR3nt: TGTGCCAGCAGCCCCACCGGGACAGGGGAAGAAAAACTGTTTTTT
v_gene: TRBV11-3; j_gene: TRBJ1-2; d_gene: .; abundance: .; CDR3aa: CASSAQREDSLYGYTF; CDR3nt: TGTGCCAGCAGCGCGCAGAGGGAGGACAGCCTCTATGGCTACACCTTC
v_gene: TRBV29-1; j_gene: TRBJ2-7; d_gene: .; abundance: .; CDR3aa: CSVEDQREGMYEQYF; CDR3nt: TGCAGCGTTGAAGACCAACGAGAAGGGATGTACGAGCAGTACTTC
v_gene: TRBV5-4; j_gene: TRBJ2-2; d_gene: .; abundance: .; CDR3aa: CASSRTGSNTGELFF; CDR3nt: TGTGCCAGCAGCCGAACAGGGTCGAACACCGGGGAGCTGTTTTTT
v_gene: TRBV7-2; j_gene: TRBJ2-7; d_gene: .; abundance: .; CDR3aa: CASSLMGGLHEQYF; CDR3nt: TGTGCCAGCAGCCTAATGGGGGGGCTCCACGAGCAGTACTTC
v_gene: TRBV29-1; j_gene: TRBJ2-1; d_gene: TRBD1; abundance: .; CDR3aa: CSVPTWTGIGEQFF; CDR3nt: TGCAGCGTTCCGACCTGGACAGGGATCGGTGAGCAGTTCTTC
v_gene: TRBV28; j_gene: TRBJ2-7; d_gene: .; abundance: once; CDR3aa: CASSQQGYEQYF; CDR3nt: TGTGCCAGCAGTCAACAGGGTTACGAGCAGTACTTC
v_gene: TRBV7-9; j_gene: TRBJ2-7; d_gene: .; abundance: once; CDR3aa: CASSSSGAAQYF; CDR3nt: TGTGCCAGCAGCTCGAGTGGGGCCGCGCAGTACTTC
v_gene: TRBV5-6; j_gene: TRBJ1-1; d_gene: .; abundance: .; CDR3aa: CASSSYRASSTEAFF; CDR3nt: TGTGCCAGCAGCTCATACAGGGCGTCCTCCACTGAAGCTTTCTTT
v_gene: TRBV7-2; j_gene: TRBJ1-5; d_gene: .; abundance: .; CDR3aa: CASSLDGGSNQPQHF; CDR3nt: TGTGCCAGCAGCTTAGACGGGGGAAGCAATCAGCCCCAGCATTTT
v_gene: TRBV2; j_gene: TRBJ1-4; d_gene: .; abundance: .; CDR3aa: CASSEARGSVEKLFF; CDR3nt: TGTGCCAGCAGTGAAGCGAGGGGTAGTGTTGAAAAACTGTTTTTT
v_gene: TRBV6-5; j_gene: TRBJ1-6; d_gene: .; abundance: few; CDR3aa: CASSYTNSPLHF; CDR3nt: TGTGCCAGCAGTTACACTAATTCACCCCTCCACTTT
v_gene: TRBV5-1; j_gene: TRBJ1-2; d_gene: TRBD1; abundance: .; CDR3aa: CASSLAGTGGEGYTF; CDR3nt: TGCGCCAGCAGCTTGGCCGGGACAGGGGGCGAGGGCTACACCTTC